Listed below are T cell receptor beta chains from one sample, sequenced in a study of T cell responses to AZD1222 COVID-19 vaccine. TCRdb's table, derived via immunoSEQ multiplex PCR, lists solely in-frame clones and lacks some. The table records 150,000 to 200,000 clones, about 88% of them present only once. The sequencing used peripheral blood, collected on day 0 of AZD1222 vaccination. The receptor set was obtained from an adult in good health. The CDR3 runs from the conserved cysteine through the conserved F or W. The D gene is left open where the match is weak. Only part of the rows carry a size: once, few, many, or a class if the clone is expanded.

clone size	D gene	V gene	J gene	CDR3 DNA	CDR3 protein
NA	TRBD1	TRBV19	TRBJ2-7	TGTGCCAGTAGGGACAGGGGCTCATCCTACGAGCAGTACTTC	CASRDRGSSYEQYF
NA	NA	TRBV5-4	TRBJ1-4	TGTGCCAGCAGCTTTGGGGATCCAACTAATGAAAAACTGTTTTTT	CASSFGDPTNEKLFF
NA	NA	TRBV11-2	TRBJ2-5	TGTGCCAGCAGCTCAGCCATAGGTGCCGAGGCCGGGGAGACCCAGTACTTC	CASSSAIGAEAGETQYF
NA	TRBD2	TRBV11-2	TRBJ2-1	TGTGCCAGCTCTGGGACTAGCGGGTACACCTACAATGAGCAGTTCTTC	CASSGTSGYTYNEQFF
NA	NA	TRBV28	TRBJ1-1	TGTGCCAGCAGTTTAATACGGGGGGGCACTGTCGGAGCTTTCTTT	CASSLIRGGTVGAFF
NA	NA	TRBV19	TRBJ1-5	TGTGCCAGTAGTATGGGGGCAGGGATGAATCAGCCCCAGCATTTT	CASSMGAGMNQPQHF
NA	NA	TRBV7-9	TRBJ2-1	TGTGCCAGCAGCTTATTCCCCATGGACAATGAGCAGTTCTTC	CASSLFPMDNEQFF
NA	NA	TRBV18	TRBJ1-1	TGTGCCAGCTCACCAAGGCAGCCGAACACTGAAGCTTTCTTT	CASSPRQPNTEAFF
once	NA	TRBV19	TRBJ1-5	TGTGCCAGTAGTATGGGTGTCAATCAGCCCCAGCATTTT	CASSMGVNQPQHF
NA	NA	TRBV6-4	TRBJ2-3	TGTGCCAGCAGTGCGAGGGCCACAGATACGCAGTATTTT	CASSARATDTQYF
NA	TRBD1	TRBV2	TRBJ1-6	TGTGCCAGCAGACAACGGACAGGGGGAAATTCACCCCTCCACTTT	CASRQRTGGNSPLHF
NA	NA	TRBV7-3	TRBJ1-6	TGTGCCAGCAGCTTACAGGAGAATTCACCCCTCCACTTT	CASSLQENSPLHF
NA	NA	TRBV19	TRBJ1-6	TGTGCCAGTAGTGTACTGGGATCACCCCTCCACTTT	CASSVLGSPLHF
NA	NA	TRBV7-2	TRBJ2-4	TGTGCCAGCAGCTTATTTTCTTTCACAGGAGTAGCCAAAAACATTCAGTACTTC	CASSLFSFTGVAKNIQYF
NA	NA	TRBV19	TRBJ1-1	TGTGCCAGTAGTGATAAACTGGGGGTGAACACTGAAGCTTTCTTT	CASSDKLGVNTEAFF
NA	TRBD1	TRBV4-3	TRBJ1-2	TGCGCCAGCAGCCAGAACCCACAGGGGAACTATGGCTACACCTTC	CASSQNPQGNYGYTF
NA	TRBD2	TRBV28	TRBJ2-1	TGTGCCAGCCTAAGCGGGAGACCCTCCTACAATGAGCAGTTCTTC	CASLSGRPSYNEQFF
NA	TRBD2	TRBV29-1	TRBJ2-3	TGCAGCGTTGAAGGGACTAGCGGGAGAGAACAAAACACAGATACGCAGTATTTT	CSVEGTSGREQNTDTQYF
NA	TRBD1	TRBV27	TRBJ1-1	TGTGCCAGCAGTTCCGGACAGGAGGAAGCTTTCTTT	CASSSGQEEAFF
NA	TRBD2	TRBV5-1	TRBJ2-2	TGCGCCAGCCGATTAGCGGGTCCGAACACCGGGGAGCTGTTTTTT	CASRLAGPNTGELFF
NA	TRBD2	TRBV7-3	TRBJ2-1	TGTGCCAGCAGCCCGGCGGGGGAAAATACCAATGAGCAGTTCTTC	CASSPAGENTNEQFF
once	NA	TRBV9	TRBJ2-5	TGTGCCAGCAGCGTCGGGGAAGAGACCCAGTACTTC	CASSVGEETQYF
NA	NA	TRBV5-4	TRBJ2-2	TGTGCCAGCAGCTTGGCGAAGACTACCGTCACCGGGGAGCTGTTTTTT	CASSLAKTTVTGELFF
NA	NA	TRBV6-2/TRBV6-3	TRBJ1-6	TGTGCCAGCAGTTACTGGGGCAATTCACCCCTCCACTTT	CASSYWGNSPLHF
NA	NA	TRBV6-5	TRBJ1-1	TGTGCCAGCAGGAGGGACCTCATCATGAACACTGAAGCTTTCTTT	CASRRDLIMNTEAFF
NA	NA	TRBV5-1	TRBJ1-1	TGCGCCAGCAGCTTGGGATACCGAAGGAACACTGAAGCTTTCTTT	CASSLGYRRNTEAFF
NA	NA	TRBV5-4	TRBJ1-1	TGTGCCAGCAGTCCGGGGGGGCTCACTGAAGCTTTCTTT	CASSPGGLTEAFF
NA	TRBD1	TRBV10-3	TRBJ2-1	TGTGCCATCAGCGAGGACAGGGGCTCCTACAATGAGCAGTTCTTC	CAISEDRGSYNEQFF
once	NA	TRBV30	TRBJ2-2	TGTGCCTGGAACCCAGGGAACACCGGGGAGCTGTTTTTT	CAWNPGNTGELFF
NA	TRBD1	TRBV11-2	TRBJ2-7	TGTGCCAGCAGCTTAGCCAGGGACAGCATACCAACCTACGAGCAGTACTTC	CASSLARDSIPTYEQYF
NA	NA	TRBV5-1	TRBJ1-1	TGCGCCAGCAGCTTACAGGGATCGAACACTGAAGCTTTCTTT	CASSLQGSNTEAFF
NA	NA	TRBV5-1	TRBJ2-1	TGCGCCAGCAGCCCTGAGGACGAGAGTGAGCAGTTCTTC	CASSPEDESEQFF
NA	NA	TRBV27	TRBJ2-1	TGTGCCAGCAGTTCACCCCCTTCGGGAGTGAGGAATGAGCAGTTCTTC	CASSSPPSGVRNEQFF
few	TRBD2	TRBV7-2	TRBJ2-7	TGTGCCAGCAGTCGACCCCCGAGCGGGACTTACGAGCAGTACTTC	CASSRPPSGTYEQYF
NA	TRBD2	TRBV4-1	TRBJ2-7	TGCGCCAGCAGCCAAAGGGACCCTAGCGGGAGCGAGCAGTACTTC	CASSQRDPSGSEQYF
NA	TRBD1	TRBV5-1	TRBJ2-4	TGCGCCAGCAGCTTGGGGGGACAGGGGAACATTCAGTACTTC	CASSLGGQGNIQYF
few	NA	TRBV5-5	TRBJ1-2	TGTGCCAGCAGCTTCTTGCCGATTCTTGATAATGGCTACACCTTC	CASSFLPILDNGYTF
NA	NA	TRBV29-1	TRBJ2-3	TGCAGCGCCGCCCTGGGTGTGGATACGCAGTATTTT	CSAALGVDTQYF
once	TRBD2	TRBV4-2	TRBJ2-2	TGTGCCAGCAGCCAAGAGACGGGAGGGCCAGGCGGGGAGCTGTTTTTT	CASSQETGGPGGELFF
NA	NA	TRBV2	TRBJ2-4	TGTGCCAGCAGCTTCACTAGGGCGGCCAAAAACATTCAGTACTTC	CASSFTRAAKNIQYF
NA	NA	TRBV5-1	TRBJ2-3	TGCGCCAGCAGCTTGGCAGGGGCTAAAGATACGCAGTATTTT	CASSLAGAKDTQYF